This TCR beta chain was recovered during a study of breast tumors, draining lymph nodes, adjacent tissues. This clonotype was seen repeatedly, ten times or more. Its target is not known. TCRdb passed the multiplex PCR reads through MiXCR, listing each CDR3 protein once. The data show fewer than 300,000 distinct CDR3 sequences, around 32% seen once. Breast cancer patients provided tissue from their axillary draining lymph nodes. V lost 8 bases, J lost 3 bases, and 7 bases stayed unmatched. CDR3 size: 13 residues. The germline V gene has CDR1 MDHEN and CDR2 SYDVKM. Study-wide results and limits: Luminal-like breast cancer showed significantly greater tumor-nontumor repertoire similarity than basal-like breast cancer did. Compared with lymph nodes, tumors were less diverse; compared with nontumor tissue, more. Findings are consistent with lymph node origin and intratumoral expansion of most tumor T cells.

The sequenced sample was axillary lymph node tissue. V usage is TRBV28 and J usage is TRBJ2-7, with 7 bases that match TRBD1. The receptor was isolated from a female donor with breast cancer. Some clones in this sample may be carry-over from other donors' samples. The CDR3 protein is CASLDRLNYEQYF. Here the CDR3 DNA reads TGTGCCAGCTTGGACAGGTTGAACTACGAGCAGTACTTC. Full variable domain (outside the CDR3, taken from reference TRBV28 and TRBJ2-7): DVKVTQSSRYLVKRTGEKVFLECVQDMDHENMFWYRQDPGLGLRLIYFSYDVKMKEKGDIPEGYSVSREKKERFSLILESASTNQTSMYLCASLDRLNYEQYFGPGTRLTVT.